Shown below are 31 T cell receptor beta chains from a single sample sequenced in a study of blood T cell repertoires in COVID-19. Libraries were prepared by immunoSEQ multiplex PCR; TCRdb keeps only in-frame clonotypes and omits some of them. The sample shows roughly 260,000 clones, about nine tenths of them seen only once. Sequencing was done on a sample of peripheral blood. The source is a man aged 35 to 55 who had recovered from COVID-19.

The CDR3: CASSLEAGASTDTQYF. The CDR3 bases are TGCGCCAGCAGCTTGGAGGCGGGGGCTAGCACAGATACGCAGTATTTT. This sequence joins TRBV5-1 and TRBJ2-3; weak D call: TRBD2 (7 bases). The V gene's germline CDR1 is SGHRS and CDR2 YFSETQ. The CDR3 runs to 16 residues. Trimming pared 0 bases from V and 0 bases from J, leaving 11 bases between.

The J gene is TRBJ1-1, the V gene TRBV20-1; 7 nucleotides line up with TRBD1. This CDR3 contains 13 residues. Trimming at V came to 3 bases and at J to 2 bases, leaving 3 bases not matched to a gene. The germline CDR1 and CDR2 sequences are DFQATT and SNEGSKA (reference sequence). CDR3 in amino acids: CSASPGGNTEAFF. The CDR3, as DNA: TGCAGTGCTAGTCCAGGGGGAAACACTGAAGCTTTCTTT.

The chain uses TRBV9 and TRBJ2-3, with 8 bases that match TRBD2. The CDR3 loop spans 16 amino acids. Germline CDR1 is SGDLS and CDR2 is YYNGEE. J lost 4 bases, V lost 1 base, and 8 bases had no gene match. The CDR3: CASSVNPGGSPDTQYF. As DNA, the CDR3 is TGTGCCAGCAGCGTAAACCCGGGGGGGTCCCCAGATACGCAGTATTTT.

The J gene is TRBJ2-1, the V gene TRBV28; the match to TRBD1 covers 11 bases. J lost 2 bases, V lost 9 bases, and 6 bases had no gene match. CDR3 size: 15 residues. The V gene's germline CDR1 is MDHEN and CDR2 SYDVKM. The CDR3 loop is CASARTGGTYNEQFF. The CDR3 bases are TGTGCCAGTGCTCGGACAGGGGGCACCTACAATGAGCAGTTCTTC. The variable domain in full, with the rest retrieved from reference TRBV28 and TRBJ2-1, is DVKVTQSSRYLVKRTGEKVFLECVQDMDHENMFWYRQDPGLGLRLIYFSYDVKMKEKGDIPEGYSVSREKKERFSLILESASTNQTSMYLCASARTGGTYNEQFFGPGTRLTVL.

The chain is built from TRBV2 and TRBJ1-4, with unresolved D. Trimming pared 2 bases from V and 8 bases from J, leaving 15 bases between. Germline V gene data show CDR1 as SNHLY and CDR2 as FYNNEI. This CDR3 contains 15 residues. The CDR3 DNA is TGTGCCAGCAGTGAAAAAGTCACAGTTTCGGAAAAACTGTTTTTT. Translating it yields CASSEKVTVSEKLFF.

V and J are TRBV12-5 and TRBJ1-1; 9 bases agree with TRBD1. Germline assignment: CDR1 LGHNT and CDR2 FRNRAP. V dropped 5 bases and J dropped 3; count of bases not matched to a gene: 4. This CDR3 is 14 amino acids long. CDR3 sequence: CASGGQGRDTEAFF. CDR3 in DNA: TGTGCTAGTGGTGGACAGGGGCGGGACACTGAAGCTTTCTTT.

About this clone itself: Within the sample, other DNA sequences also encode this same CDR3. CDR3 sequence reads: CASRQGLNTEAFF. DNA for the CDR3: TGTGCCAGCAGACAGGGCCTGAACACTGAAGCTTTCTTT. The chain links TRBV6-5 to TRBJ1-1; possible D gene TRBD1, 6 bases. This CDR3 region has 13 residues. Per germline, CDR1 MNHEY and CDR2 SVGAGI. The V gene lost 6 bases and the J gene lost 0 bases, with 8 bases spanning the gap.

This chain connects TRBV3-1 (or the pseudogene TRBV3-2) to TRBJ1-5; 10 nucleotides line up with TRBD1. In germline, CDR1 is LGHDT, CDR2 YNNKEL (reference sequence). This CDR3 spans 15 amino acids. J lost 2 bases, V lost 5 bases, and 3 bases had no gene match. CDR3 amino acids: CASSSGTGGNQPQHF. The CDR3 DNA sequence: TGTGCCAGCAGCTCCGGGACAGGGGGCAATCAGCCCCAGCATTTT.

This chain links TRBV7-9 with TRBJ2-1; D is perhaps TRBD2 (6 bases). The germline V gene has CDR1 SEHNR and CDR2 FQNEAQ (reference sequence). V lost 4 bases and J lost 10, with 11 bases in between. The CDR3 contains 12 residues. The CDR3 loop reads CASSSSRGEQFF. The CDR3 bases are TGTGCCAGCAGCTCCTCCCGGGGGGAGCAGTTCTTC.

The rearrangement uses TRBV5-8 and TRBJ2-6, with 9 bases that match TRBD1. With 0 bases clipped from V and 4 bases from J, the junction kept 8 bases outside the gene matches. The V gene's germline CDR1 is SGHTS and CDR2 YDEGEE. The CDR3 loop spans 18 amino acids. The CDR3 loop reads CASSLEGTGPSGANVLTF. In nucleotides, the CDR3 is TGTGCCAGCAGCTTGGAGGGGACAGGGCCCTCGGGGGCCAACGTCCTGACTTTC.

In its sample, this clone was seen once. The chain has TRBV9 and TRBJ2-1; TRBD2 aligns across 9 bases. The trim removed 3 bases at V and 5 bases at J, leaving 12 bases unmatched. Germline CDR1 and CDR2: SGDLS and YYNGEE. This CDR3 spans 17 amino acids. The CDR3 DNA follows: TGTGCCAGCAGCGGAAATACCCTGGGACTAGCTCACAATGAGCAGTTCTTC. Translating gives CASSGNTLGLAHNEQFF.

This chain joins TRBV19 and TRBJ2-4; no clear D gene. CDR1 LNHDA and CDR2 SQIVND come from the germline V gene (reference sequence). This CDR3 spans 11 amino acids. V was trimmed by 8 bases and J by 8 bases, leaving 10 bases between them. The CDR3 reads CASSQFDIQYF. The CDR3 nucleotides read TGTGCCAGTTCCCAGTTCGACATTCAGTACTTC.

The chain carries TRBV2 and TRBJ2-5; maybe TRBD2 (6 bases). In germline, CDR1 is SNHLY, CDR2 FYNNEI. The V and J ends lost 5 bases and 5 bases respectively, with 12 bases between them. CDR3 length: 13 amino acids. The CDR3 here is CASSSGGGETQYF. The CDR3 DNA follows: TGTGCCAGCAGTTCCGGTGGGGGGGAGACCCAGTACTTC. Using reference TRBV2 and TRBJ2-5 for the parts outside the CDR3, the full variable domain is EPEVTQTPSHQVTQMGQEVILRCVPISNHLYFYWYRQILGQKVEFLVSFYNNEISEKSEIFDDQFSVERPDGSNFTLKIRSTKLEDSAMYFCASSSGGGETQYFGPGTRLLVL.

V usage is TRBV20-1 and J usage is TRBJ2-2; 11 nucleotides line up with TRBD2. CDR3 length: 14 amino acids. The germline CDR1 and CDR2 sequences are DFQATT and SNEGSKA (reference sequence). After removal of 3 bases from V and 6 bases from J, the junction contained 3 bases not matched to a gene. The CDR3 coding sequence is TGCAGTGCTAGTGTTAGCGGGGGGGCCGGGGAGCTGTTTTTT. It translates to CSASVSGGAGELFF.

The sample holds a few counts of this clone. In DNA form, the CDR3 reads TGTGCCAGCAGCCAGGGGACAGGGGCCGAGCAGTACTTC. Its translation is CASSQGTGAEQYF. The chain links TRBV3-1 (or the pseudogene TRBV3-2) to TRBJ2-7; 10 bases map to TRBD1. V lost 3 bases to trimming and J lost 6 bases; unmatched junction nucleotides: 2. From germline, CDR1 is LGHDT and CDR2 YNNKEL (reference sequence). This CDR3 comprises 13 residues.

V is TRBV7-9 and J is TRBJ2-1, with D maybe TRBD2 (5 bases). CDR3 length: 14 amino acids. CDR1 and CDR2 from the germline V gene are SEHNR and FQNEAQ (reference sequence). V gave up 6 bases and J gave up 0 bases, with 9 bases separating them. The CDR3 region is CASRPGSSYNEQFF. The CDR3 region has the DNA TGTGCCAGCAGACCGGGGAGCTCCTACAATGAGCAGTTCTTC.

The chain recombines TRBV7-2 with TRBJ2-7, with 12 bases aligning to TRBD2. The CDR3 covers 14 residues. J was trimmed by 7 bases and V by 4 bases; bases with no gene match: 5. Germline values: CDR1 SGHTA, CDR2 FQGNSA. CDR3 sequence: CASSYPSGRGEQYF. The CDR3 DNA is TGTGCCAGCAGCTACCCTAGCGGGAGGGGGGAGCAGTACTTC.

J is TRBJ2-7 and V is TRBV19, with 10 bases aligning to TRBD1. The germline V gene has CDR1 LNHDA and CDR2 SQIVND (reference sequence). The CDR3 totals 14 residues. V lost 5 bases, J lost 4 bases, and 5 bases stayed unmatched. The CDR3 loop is CASSAGTGVYEQYF. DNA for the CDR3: TGTGCCAGTAGTGCTGGGACAGGGGTGTACGAGCAGTACTTC.

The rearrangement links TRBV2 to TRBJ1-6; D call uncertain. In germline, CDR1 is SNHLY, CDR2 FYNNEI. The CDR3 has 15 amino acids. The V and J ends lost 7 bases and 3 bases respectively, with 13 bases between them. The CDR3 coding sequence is TGTGCCAGCACCCAAATAGGGAGCTATAATTCACCCCTCCACTTT. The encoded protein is CASTQIGSYNSPLHF.

In nucleotides, the CDR3 is TGTGCCAGCAGCCCTACCAACCACAGAACCTACGAGCAGTACTTC. Its protein is CASSPTNHRTYEQYF. V usage is TRBV7-9 and J usage is TRBJ2-7; no firm D call. The CDR3 is 15 residues long. Germline V gene lookup returns CDR1 SEHNR and CDR2 FQNEAQ (reference sequence). Trimming took 5 bases from V and 2 from J, leaving 16 bases between them.

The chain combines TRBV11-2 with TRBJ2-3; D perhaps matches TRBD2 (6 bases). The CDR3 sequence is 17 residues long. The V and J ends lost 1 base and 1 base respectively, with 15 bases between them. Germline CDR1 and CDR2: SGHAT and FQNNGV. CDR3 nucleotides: TGTGCCAGCAGCTTAGGGGAGGTGGCGGAAGGCACAGATACGCAGTATTTT. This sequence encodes CASSLGEVAEGTDTQYF. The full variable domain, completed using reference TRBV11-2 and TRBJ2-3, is EAGVAQSPRYKIIEKRQSVAFWCNPISGHATLYWYQQILGQGPKLLIQFQNNGVVDDSQLPKDRFSAERLKGVDSTLKIQPAKLEDSAVYLCASSLGEVAEGTDTQYFGPGTRLTVL.

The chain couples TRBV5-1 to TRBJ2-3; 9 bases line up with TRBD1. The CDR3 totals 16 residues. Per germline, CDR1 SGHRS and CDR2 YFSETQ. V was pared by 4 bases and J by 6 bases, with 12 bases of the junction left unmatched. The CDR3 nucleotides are TGCGCCAGCAGCCCAATAAGGACAGGGGAGTTTGATACGCAGTATTTT. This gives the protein CASSPIRTGEFDTQYF.

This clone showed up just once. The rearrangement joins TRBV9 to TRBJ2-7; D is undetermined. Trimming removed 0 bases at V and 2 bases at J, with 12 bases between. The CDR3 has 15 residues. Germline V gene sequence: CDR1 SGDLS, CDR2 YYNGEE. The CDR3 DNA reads TGTGCCAGCAGCGTAGGACCCTTCGGAGCCTACGAGCAGTACTTC. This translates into CASSVGPFGAYEQYF.

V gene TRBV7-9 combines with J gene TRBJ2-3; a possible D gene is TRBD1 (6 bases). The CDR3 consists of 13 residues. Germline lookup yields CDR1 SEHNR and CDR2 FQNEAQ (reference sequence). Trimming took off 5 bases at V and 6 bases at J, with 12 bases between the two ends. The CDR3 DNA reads TGTGCCAGCAGCCCGGAAGACAGGGATACGCAGTATTTT. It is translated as CASSPEDRDTQYF.

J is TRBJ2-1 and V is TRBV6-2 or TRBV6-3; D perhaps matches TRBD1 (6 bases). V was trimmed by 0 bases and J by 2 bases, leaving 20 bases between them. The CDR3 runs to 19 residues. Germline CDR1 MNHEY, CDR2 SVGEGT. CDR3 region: CASSYSIPIQGSTYNEQFF. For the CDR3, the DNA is TGTGCCAGCAGTTACTCCATACCCATACAGGGCTCAACCTACAATGAGCAGTTCTTC.

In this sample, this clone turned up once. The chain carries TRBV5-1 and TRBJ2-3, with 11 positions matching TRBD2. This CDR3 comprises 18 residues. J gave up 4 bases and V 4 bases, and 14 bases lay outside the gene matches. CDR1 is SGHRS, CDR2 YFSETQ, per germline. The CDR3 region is CASSHMVGTSGPADTQYF. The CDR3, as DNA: TGCGCCAGCAGCCACATGGTCGGGACTAGCGGCCCGGCAGATACGCAGTATTTT.

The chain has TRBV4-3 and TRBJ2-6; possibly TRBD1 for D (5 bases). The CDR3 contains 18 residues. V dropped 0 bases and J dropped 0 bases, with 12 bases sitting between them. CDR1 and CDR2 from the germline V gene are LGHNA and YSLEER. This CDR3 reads CASSQEPRQTSGANVLTF. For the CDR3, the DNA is TGCGCCAGCAGCCAAGAACCGAGACAGACCTCTGGGGCCAACGTCCTGACTTTC.

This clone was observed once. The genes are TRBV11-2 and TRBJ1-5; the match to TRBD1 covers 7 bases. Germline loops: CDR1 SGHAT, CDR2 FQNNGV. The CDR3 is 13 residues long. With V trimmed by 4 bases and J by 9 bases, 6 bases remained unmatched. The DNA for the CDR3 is TGTGCCAGCAGCTCAGGGGGGAATGCGCCCCAGCATTTT. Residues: CASSSGGNAPQHF.

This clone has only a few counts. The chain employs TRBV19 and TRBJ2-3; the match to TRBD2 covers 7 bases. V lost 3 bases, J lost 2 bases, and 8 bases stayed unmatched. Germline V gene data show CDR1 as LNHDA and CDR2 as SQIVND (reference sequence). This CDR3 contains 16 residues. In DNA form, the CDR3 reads TGTGCCAGTAGTATTCGGGCTAGCGGTGCCACAGATACGCAGTATTTT. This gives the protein CASSIRASGATDTQYF.

The CDR3 DNA follows: TGTGCCAGCAGCGTATTAGGCGGGAGATACAATGAGCAGTTCTTC. Translation gives CASSVLGGRYNEQFF. V and J are TRBV7-2 and TRBJ2-1, with 7 bases aligning to TRBD2. Germline V gene data show CDR1 as SGHTA and CDR2 as FQGNSA. Losses at the gene ends were 5 bases for V and 4 bases for J; bases not matched to a gene: 8. The CDR3 spans 15 residues.

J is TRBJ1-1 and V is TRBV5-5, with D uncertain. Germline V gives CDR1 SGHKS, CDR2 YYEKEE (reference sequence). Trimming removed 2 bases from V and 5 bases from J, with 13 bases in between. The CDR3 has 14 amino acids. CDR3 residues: CASSFIAGPTEAFF. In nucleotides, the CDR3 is TGTGCCAGCAGCTTCATCGCAGGTCCAACTGAAGCTTTCTTT.